The next 10 T cell receptor beta chains were all read from a single sample in a study of cytomegalovirus exposure and HLA in healthy donors. The PCR ran on 60 Vbeta and 13 Jbeta primers. The data were produced by immunoSEQ multiplex PCR, yet TCRdb's version contains in-frame clones alone and is incomplete. The sample has 100,000 to 120,000 clones, over 60% seen once. Source material: PBMCs. Receptor source: a woman in her sixties in good health and CMV-seropositive.

The rearrangement links TRBV28 to TRBJ1-4; 9 bases fit TRBD1. The CDR3 is 14 amino acids. The germline CDR1 and CDR2 sequences are MDHEN and SYDVKM. V shed 7 bases and J 5 bases; nucleotides not matched to a gene: 5. CDR3 residues: CASTTGTGNEKLFF. CDR3 nucleotides: TGTGCCAGCACGACCGGGACAGGGAATGAAAAACTGTTTTTT.

In regard to this clone: The junction departs from germline at one end; a sequencing error may be responsible. The genes are TRBV7-9 and TRBJ2-1, with D maybe TRBD2 (6 bases). The CDR3 is 12 residues long. Germline loops: CDR1 SEHNR, CDR2 FQNEAQ (reference sequence). Written as DNA, the CDR3 is TGTTCCAGCAGCGCTAGCGTTGATGAGCAGTTCTTC. Its protein is CSSSASVDEQFF.

This sequence joins TRBV9 and TRBJ2-2; 7 bases line up with TRBD2. Trimming cost V 5 bases and J 0 bases; bases outside gene matches: 7. CDR1 SGDLS and CDR2 YYNGEE come from the germline V gene. This CDR3 is 16 amino acids long. CDR3 residues: CASSQGAGANTGELFF. CDR3 in DNA: TGTGCCAGCAGTCAGGGTGCGGGGGCGAACACCGGGGAGCTGTTTTTT.

The V and J genes are TRBV21-1 and TRBJ1-5; TRBD1, the table's D call, lacks a check against the DNA. TRBV21-1 is a pseudogene. The CDR3 has 18 residues. The CDR3 region is CASSRRDREAPSNQPQHF. The CDR3 DNA is TGTGCCAGCAGCAGACGGGACAGGGAGGCCCCTTCGAATCAGCCCCAGCATTTT.

The rearrangement joins TRBV7-2 to TRBJ2-1; TRBD2 matches 10 bases. V lost 6 bases to trimming and J lost 7 bases; unmatched junction nucleotides: 6. The germline V gene has CDR1 SGHTA and CDR2 FQGNSA. CDR3 length: 14 residues. The CDR3 nucleotides read TGTGCCAGCAGACCTAGCGGGAGTGGGAATGAGCAGTTCTTC. This sequence encodes CASRPSGSGNEQFF. Full variable domain (remainder filled in from reference TRBV7-2 and TRBJ2-1): GAGVSQSPSNKVTEKGKDVELRCDPISGHTALYWYRQSLGQGLEFLIYFQGNSAPDKSGLPSDRFSAERTGGSVSTLTIQRTQQEDSAVYLCASRPSGSGNEQFFGPGTRLTVL.

The V call is TRBV9, the J call TRBJ1-2, with 7 bases fitting TRBD1. The CDR3 has 13 amino acids. The V gene's germline CDR1 is SGDLS and CDR2 YYNGEE. V was pared by 5 bases and J by 4 bases, with 5 bases of the junction left unmatched. The DNA for the CDR3 is TGTGCCAGCAGAGAGACAGGGAGCTATGGCTACACCTTC. Translated, it gives CASRETGSYGYTF. The full variable domain, in which reference TRBV9 and TRBJ1-2 provide the parts outside the CDR3, is DSGVTQTPKHLITATGQRVTLRCSPRSGDLSVYWYQQSLDQGLQFLIQYYNGEERAKGNILERFSAQQFPDLHSELNLSSLELGDSALYFCASRETGSYGYTFGSGTRLTVV.

Ten or more counts support this clone. V gene TRBV7-3 combines with J gene TRBJ2-6; tentative D call: TRBD2 (6 bases). V was trimmed by 3 bases and J by 1 base, leaving 10 bases between them. The CDR3 sequence is 16 residues long. Germline V gives CDR1 SGHTA, CDR2 FQGTGA. Here the CDR3 reads CASSLFGGSGANVLTF. CDR3 coding DNA: TGTGCCAGCAGCTTGTTCGGAGGGTCTGGGGCCAACGTCCTGACTTTC.

The rearrangement links TRBV7-6 to TRBJ2-2; 13 bases match TRBD2. After removal of 6 bases from V and 0 bases from J, the junction contained 10 bases not matched to a gene. There are 19 residues in the CDR3. Germline CDR1 SGHVS, CDR2 FNYEAQ. The CDR3 sequence is CASRLLAGGPRTNTGELFF. The CDR3 nucleotides are TGTGCCAGCAGGTTACTAGCGGGAGGGCCCAGAACGAACACCGGGGAGCTGTTTTTT.

Note on this clone: The junction shows a germline mismatch at one end, possibly a read error. This rearrangement joins TRBV27 to TRBJ2-5; 8 bases match TRBD1. Germline V CDR1 and CDR2: MNHEY, SMNVEV (reference sequence). The CDR3 runs to 14 residues. This chain's CDR3 is CASNLHRGAISQYF. The CDR3 nucleotides read TGTGCCAGCAATTTACACAGGGGGGCGATATCCCAGTACTTC.

This clone was recorded once. The gene calls are TRBV11-2 and TRBJ2-1; 11 bases agree with TRBD2. There are 15 residues in the CDR3. The germline CDR1 and CDR2 sequences are SGHAT and FQNNGV. V was clipped by 6 bases and J by 3 bases; unmatched bases: 4. The CDR3 sequence: CASSSGLAVYNEQFF. DNA for the CDR3: TGTGCCAGCAGTTCGGGACTAGCGGTCTACAATGAGCAGTTCTTC.